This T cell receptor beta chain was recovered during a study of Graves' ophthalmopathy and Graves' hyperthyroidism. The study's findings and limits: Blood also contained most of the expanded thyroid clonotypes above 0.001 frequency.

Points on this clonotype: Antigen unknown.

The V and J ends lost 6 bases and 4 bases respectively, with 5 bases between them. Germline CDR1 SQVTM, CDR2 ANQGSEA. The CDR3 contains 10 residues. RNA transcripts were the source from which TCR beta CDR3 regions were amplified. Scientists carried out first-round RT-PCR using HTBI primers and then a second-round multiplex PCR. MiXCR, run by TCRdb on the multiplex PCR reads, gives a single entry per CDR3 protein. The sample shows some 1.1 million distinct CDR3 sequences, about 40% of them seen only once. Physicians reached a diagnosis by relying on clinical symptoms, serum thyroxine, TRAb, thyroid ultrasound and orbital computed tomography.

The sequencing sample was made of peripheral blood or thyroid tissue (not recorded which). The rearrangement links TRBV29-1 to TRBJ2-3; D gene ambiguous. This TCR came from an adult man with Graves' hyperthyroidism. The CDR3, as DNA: TGCAGCGTCGCGTCAGATACGCAGTATTTT. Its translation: CSVASDTQYF.